This passage covers 6 T cell receptor beta chains from one sample sequenced in a study of shared clonotypes between healthy human individuals. Sequencing was performed with immunoSEQ multiplex PCR; in TCRdb, only in-frame clones are kept and a portion is missing. This sample carries some 360,000 clones, 70% to 75% of them seen once, and the ten largest clones take 8.5% to 12%. The sequenced sample consisted of memory CD4+ T cells sorted from blood. The subset: CD45RA-negative fraction. The origin of the receptors is a man aged 25-45 years in good health.

This clone came up a few times. The chain carries TRBV27 and TRBJ1-4; D is possibly TRBD1 (5 bases). The CDR3 length is 15 residues. Germline-derived CDR1 and CDR2 are MNHEY and SMNVEV (reference sequence). V lost 6 bases and J 8 bases, leaving 19 bases between the germline ends. The CDR3: CASRLRVTGAEKLFF. The DNA for the CDR3 is TGTGCCAGCAGGTTACGGGTTACAGGAGCGGAAAAACTGTTTTTT.

The CDR3 DNA reads TGTGCCAGCAGGTCTCGCGGTAGCGGAGACAATGAGCAGTTCTTC. Translation gives CASRSRGSGDNEQFF. The rearrangement uses TRBV27 and TRBJ2-1; possibly TRBD2 for D (6 bases). The V end was cut by 6 bases, the J end by 5 bases, with 17 bases between. Per the germline V gene, CDR1 is MNHEY and CDR2 is SMNVEV (reference sequence). The CDR3 has 15 amino acids.

The chain employs TRBV12-2 and TRBJ2-7; TRBD2 was called by the table and not checked on the DNA. TRBV12-2 is given as a pseudogene. This CDR3 is 17 amino acids long. Here the CDR3 reads CASRLDSGTSGRNEQYF. CDR3 DNA: TGTGCAAGTCGCTTAGATTCCGGGACTAGCGGGAGGAACGAGCAGTACTTC.

This clone came up many times. V usage is TRBV30 and J usage is TRBJ2-7; D is unresolved. The CDR3 loop spans 12 amino acids. From germline, CDR1 is GTSNPN and CDR2 SVGIG (reference sequence). The V end lost 0 bases, the J end lost 7 bases, and 10 bases lay between the germline ends. The CDR3 protein is CAWSVQLKEQYF. As DNA, the CDR3 is TGTGCCTGGAGTGTACAGCTAAAAGAGCAGTACTTC.

This rearrangement joins TRBV29-1 to TRBJ2-3; D is possibly TRBD2 (5 bases). Germline V CDR1 and CDR2: SQVTM, ANQGSEA. Trimming shortened V by 0 bases and J by 0 bases, and 10 bases separated the two germline ends. The CDR3 spans 15 residues. CDR3 nucleotides: TGCAGCGTTGAAGACCGGACGGGGAGCACAGATACGCAGTATTTT. Its protein is CSVEDRTGSTDTQYF.

The chain carries TRBV5-1 and TRBJ2-3; 10 positions match TRBD2. The junction had 9 bases not matched to a gene; V was cut back by 7 bases and J by 4 bases. The CDR3 is made up of 15 amino acids. Germline values: CDR1 SGHRS, CDR2 YFSETQ. Here the CDR3 DNA reads TGCGCCAGCGAAATAGCGGGAGGCCCCCCAGATACGCAGTATTTT. This gives the protein CASEIAGGPPDTQYF.